The entry that follows covers one TCR beta chain sequence. The antigen it recognizes is unknown. The junction and the germline gene differ at one end; a read error may be behind it. The library was obtained by 5' RACE. The run used an Illumina HiSeq 2500. A second PCR of roughly 7 to 11 cycles was performed with a sample-barcoded 5' primer and a J-beta primer mix. Each TCR beta cDNA molecule received a unique molecular identifier from a template-switch 5' adaptor carrying 12 random nucleotides. At least 3 million CDR3-containing paired-end reads were obtained from each sample. The Mint cDNA synthesis kit, primed by a TRBC-specific oligonucleotide, was used to synthesize first-strand cDNA from all RNA. Following uracil-DNA glycosylase treatment, a first 18-cycle PCR with universal primers M1SS and BC2_uni_R was performed on all cDNA. Processing in the source paper ran as follows. For normalization, 1 million high-quality reads were randomly selected from each sample, with every read carrying a distinct molecular identifier. Instead of being binned into consensus sequences, reads with shared molecular identifiers were discarded. MiTCR, with a Q25 quality threshold and the strictest error-elimination algorithm, was used for CDR3 identification, clonotype clustering and error correction. A nonparametric unseen species model using Euler transformation provided a lower-bound estimate of total TCR beta diversity. TCRdb handled the public reads itself, with Q25 trimming in fastp and clone calling in MiXCR, and kept productive beta chains. Records with the same CDR3 protein are collapsed into one entry carrying the most frequent genes and DNA. The V and J calls and clone size come from TCRdb's table, not from the authors' own analysis. The sample table lists some 710,000 distinct CDR3 sequences, about 42% of them with a count of one. Roughly 20% of the sample belongs to the ten largest clones.

The data belong to a study of blood T cells in healthy people across ages (dated by TCRdb to the mid-2010s). In the study overall: Template switching captured roughly one uniquely barcoded TCR beta cDNA molecule per two T cells in model experiments. Using the same blood draw, the study looked at two additional independent replicas of 1 million unique cDNA reads for two donors, one aged 18 to 30 and the other aged 80 or older. Four age groups were formed from the donors: young (average approximately 16 years), middle-aged (approximately 41), aged (approximately 60) and long-lived (around 82). To avoid experimental bias, donors of different ages were spread randomly across the sequencing lanes. The study measured age-related changes in TCR beta repertoire diversity using deep sequencing normalized with unique cDNA molecular identifiers. Study-wide conclusions, independent of this receptor: The long-lived group showed more naive CD4+ T cells, fewer expanded clones and increased TCR diversity than the aged group, suggesting age selection. Because the CMV infection status of the donors was unknown, age-related changes in expanded clonotypes may potentially have been confounded. Since profiling was done on bulk unsorted PBMCs, naive and antigen-experienced compartments could not be conclusively compared. Observed TCR beta diversity correlated strongly with the percentage of naive T cells measured by flow cytometry. As age increased, observed TCR beta diversity per million T cells dropped in a roughly linear way, and a significant reduction was already evident by age 40. Total diversity estimates from one million sequenced T cells were considered lower bounds and underestimates.

Inclusive of the bounding cysteine and phenylalanine, the CDR3 is 13 residues long. The DNA shown is the 39-base CDR3, in frame from base 1. CDR1 MDHEN and CDR2 SYDVKM are derived from the germline V gene. Systemically healthy Caucasian individuals from Russia, some 38 in total and aged about 6 to 95 years, were included as donors. Approximately 9.3 milliliters of peripheral blood were collected from each donor into EDTA-treated Vacutainer tubes. Ficoll-Paque density-gradient centrifugation was used to isolate PBMCs, with at least 7 million per sample. Trizol reagent was used to extract total RNA from the PBMCs, yielding at least 5 micrograms per sample. For every donor, flow cytometry on a PBMC aliquot measured the percentage of naive CD45RAhigh/CD27high T cells.

The sequence came from a man older than 75 in good health. Sequenced input: blood. The chain employs TRBV28 and TRBJ2-2, with the D gene call left open. The nucleotide sequence reads as follows: TGTGCCAGTAGTTTACATCACCCCGGGGAGCTGTTTTTT. This encodes CASSLHHPGELFF.